A single sample is the source of the 15 T cell receptor beta chains below, sequenced in a study of blood T cell repertoires in COVID-19. TCRdb's table, derived via immunoSEQ multiplex PCR, lists solely in-frame clones and lacks some. The sample holds about 190,000 clones, about 88% seen once. Sequences were obtained from peripheral blood. These TCRs come from a man aged 30 to 39 with acute or convalescent COVID-19.

The chain combines TRBV29-1 with TRBJ2-1, with D perhaps matching TRBD2 (7 bases). Trimming shortened V by 4 bases and J by 5 bases, and 12 bases separated the two germline ends. Germline V gene sequence: CDR1 SQVTM, CDR2 ANQGSEA. The CDR3 consists of 13 residues. CDR3 region: CSVARGLDNEQFF. The CDR3 DNA follows: TGCAGCGTTGCGCGGGGGCTGGACAATGAGCAGTTCTTC.

This clone was picked up a small number of times. This sequence joins TRBV6-6 and TRBJ1-1; 8 positions agree with TRBD1. Germline-derived CDR1 and CDR2 are MNHNY and SVGAGI (reference sequence). The CDR3 spans 13 residues. After removal of 5 bases from V and 3 bases from J, the junction contained 2 bases not matched to a gene. CDR3 bases: TGTGCCAGCAGTCTACAGGGGGACACTGAAGCTTTCTTT. The encoded protein is CASSLQGDTEAFF.

The chain employs TRBV5-1 and TRBJ1-6, with D possibly matching TRBD1 (6 bases). The V and J ends lost 4 bases and 13 bases respectively, with 12 bases between them. There are 12 residues in the CDR3. CDR1 and CDR2 (germline): SGHRS, YFSETQ. The CDR3: CASSLNREPLHF. The CDR3 nucleotides read TGCGCCAGCAGCCTAAACAGGGAGCCCCTCCACTTT.

The V call is TRBV27, the J call TRBJ1-2; D unresolved. The germline V gene has CDR1 MNHEY and CDR2 SMNVEV (reference sequence). The CDR3 runs 13 residues. Between the trimmed V and J ends, which lost 6 bases and 1 base, there was a span of 9 bases. The CDR3 spells CASRLNFNYGYTF. The CDR3 nucleotides are TGTGCCAGCAGATTGAACTTTAACTATGGCTACACCTTC.

The V gene is TRBV19, the J gene TRBJ1-1; 8 bases are a match to TRBD1. This CDR3 is 12 amino acids long. J gave up 8 bases and V 4 bases, and 3 bases lay outside the gene matches. Looked up from germline, CDR1 is LNHDA and CDR2 is SQIVND (reference sequence). Here the CDR3 reads CASSTGGVEAFF. CDR3 coding DNA: TGTGCCAGTAGTACAGGGGGCGTAGAAGCTTTCTTT.

The gene calls are TRBV11-2 and TRBJ2-5; 7 positions match TRBD2. The trim removed 3 bases at V and 0 bases at J, leaving 7 bases unmatched. The V gene's germline CDR1 is SGHAT and CDR2 FQNNGV. The CDR3 is 16 residues long. CDR3 sequence (DNA): TGTGCCAGCAGCTTGCGGGCTAGCGGTTACCAAGAGACCCAGTACTTC. This codes for CASSLRASGYQETQYF.

This clone was counted a single time. The rearrangement uses TRBV5-1 and TRBJ2-3; 10 bases are shared with TRBD1. Germline CDR1 and CDR2: SGHRS and YFSETQ. The CDR3 length is 16 residues. V lost 4 bases and J lost 5; bases outside the gene matches: 10. The CDR3: CASSGTGTGVGDTQYF. The CDR3 DNA sequence: TGCGCCAGCAGCGGAACCGGGACAGGGGTGGGAGATACGCAGTATTTT.

This sequence joins TRBV5-1 and TRBJ1-1; 9 bases align to TRBD1. CDR3 length equals 17 residues. Germline CDR1 SGHRS, CDR2 YFSETQ. Trimming took 5 bases from V and 4 from J; bases not matched to a gene: 15. CDR3 bases: TGCGCCAGCAGTTATGCGGGACAGGGCAGTAGAAGCACTGAAGCTTTCTTT. Its protein product is CASSYAGQGSRSTEAFF.

This chain links TRBV27 with TRBJ2-7; a weak D match, TRBD2 (10 bases). This CDR3 is 19 amino acids long. The germline V and J ends were trimmed by 5 bases and 0 bases, with 26 bases remaining between them. Germline V gene lookup returns CDR1 MNHEY and CDR2 SMNVEV (reference sequence). DNA for the CDR3: TGTGCCAGCAGTGGGACAGGGAGGACCCCTAGCGGGAGCTCCTACGAGCAGTACTTC. Protein sequence: CASSGTGRTPSGSSYEQYF.

This clone was counted only a few times. The chain couples TRBV9 to TRBJ2-3; 7 positions agree with TRBD2. There are 15 residues in the CDR3. The V and J ends lost 2 bases and 2 bases, in that order; junction bases with no gene match: 5. The germline V gene encodes CDR1 SGDLS and CDR2 YYNGEE. CDR3 in amino acids: CASSVGRGITDTQYF. CDR3 DNA sequence: TGTGCCAGCAGCGTGGGGAGGGGAATCACAGATACGCAGTATTTT.

This chain joins TRBV28 and TRBJ1-5; TRBD1 might be the D (5 bases). Between the trimmed V and J ends, which lost 6 bases and 2 bases, there was a span of 14 bases. Germline assignment: CDR1 MDHEN and CDR2 SYDVKM. CDR3 length: 15 amino acids. CDR3 sequence: CASSPGLWGNQPQHF. Written as DNA, the CDR3 is TGTGCCAGCAGCCCGGGACTTTGGGGCAATCAGCCCCAGCATTTT.

The chain combines TRBV15 with TRBJ2-7; 8 bases line up with TRBD1. The CDR3 contains 16 residues. The junction had 16 bases not matched to a gene; V was cut back by 6 bases and J by 6 bases. Germline assignment: CDR1 LNHNV and CDR2 YYDKDF (reference sequence). The CDR3 DNA is TGTGCCACCAGTCCAGAGACCCAGGGGGCGCGGTTCGAGCAGTACTTC. Translated: CATSPETQGARFEQYF.

This rearrangement joins TRBV7-3 to TRBJ2-1; D not resolved. V lost 4 bases and J 7 bases, leaving 11 bases between the germline ends. The V gene's germline CDR1 is SGHTA and CDR2 FQGTGA. The CDR3 extends over 13 amino acids. The CDR3 nucleotides are TGTGCCAGCAGCTCTACGACTGGAAATGAGCAGTTCTTC. It is translated as CASSSTTGNEQFF. The full variable domain, with the rest looked up from reference TRBV7-3 and TRBJ2-1, is GAGVSQTPSNKVTEKGKYVELRCDPISGHTALYWYRQSLGQGPEFLIYFQGTGAADDSGLPNDRFFAVRPEGSVSTLKIQRTERGDSAVYLCASSSTTGNEQFFGPGTRLTVL.

The chain uses TRBV5-1 and TRBJ1-1, with D maybe TRBD1 (5 bases). The V gene lost 6 bases and the J gene lost 5 bases, with 17 bases spanning the gap. The length of the CDR3 is 14 residues. Germline V CDR1 and CDR2: SGHRS, YFSETQ. The CDR3 loop is CASKIQGDTTEAFF. The CDR3 coding sequence is TGCGCCAGCAAAATCCAGGGTGATACTACTGAAGCTTTCTTT.

The chain recombines TRBV28 with TRBJ2-3, with D perhaps TRBD1 (6 bases). The CDR3 covers 17 residues. Germline CDR1 MDHEN, CDR2 SYDVKM. The ends were cut back, 6 bases at V and 8 bases at J, with 27 bases in the middle. The CDR3 reads CASSLGPHRAIVSTQYF. CDR3 coding DNA: TGTGCCAGCAGCTTAGGACCACACAGGGCTATCGTCTCTACGCAGTATTTT.